Each of the 11 T cell receptor beta chains below was sequenced from the same sample in a study of T cells expressing NK-cell markers (TCRdb year 2020). Library preparation used 5' RACE. These reads were obtained on an Illumina HiSeq 2000. TCRdb reprocessed the sequencing reads and holds a single record per CDR3 protein sequence, with no DNA. This specimen's table enumerates fewer than 400,000 distinct CDR3 sequences. The ten largest clonotypes hold around 11% of the sample. Sample: blood T cells: a sorted CD56 or NKG2C T cell subset, CD4+ or CD8+ T cells, or bulk PBMC T cells (not recorded which). These receptors were taken from a woman between 45 and 65 years old in good health. Donor details come from another sample of the same person, matched by shared clones.

The chain combines TRBV5-6 with TRBJ1-1. The CDR3 loop spans 15 amino acids. Germline V lookup: CDR1 SGHDT, CDR2 YYEEEE. CDR3 protein: CASSLLEGMNTEAFF.

This CDR3 reads CAWTTGGDQPQHF. The chain uses TRBV30 and TRBJ1-5; no DNA is available, so the TRBD1 call from TCRdb remains unchecked. The CDR3 covers 13 residues. Germline CDR1 reads GTSNPN; CDR2 reads SVGIG (reference sequence).

The chain is built from TRBV9 and TRBJ2-7. Germline V CDR1 and CDR2: SGDLS, YYNGEE. CDR3 length: 15 amino acids. CDR3: CASSVAGREVYEQYF.

The rearrangement links TRBV30 to TRBJ2-3; TCRdb selects TRBD1, and the lack of DNA leaves this call unchecked. CDR3 length: 14 residues. The germline V gene has CDR1 GTSNPN and CDR2 SVGIG (reference sequence). The CDR3 spells CAWSRGEALGTQYF.

V gene TRBV10-2 combines with J gene TRBJ2-2; TCRdb gives TRBD2 as the D gene, but with no DNA this cannot be confirmed. From germline, CDR1 is WSHSY and CDR2 SAAADI. This CDR3 contains 19 residues. The CDR3 reads CASSEQPGLAIRNTGELFF.

The chain has TRBV6-1 and TRBJ1-1. Germline V CDR1 and CDR2: MNHNS, SASEGT. The CDR3 loop spans 15 amino acids. The chain's CDR3 is CASKPDFSSATEAFF.

V gene TRBV12-3 or TRBV12-4 combines with J gene TRBJ2-2; lacking DNA, the TRBD2 call made by TCRdb goes unchecked. The CDR3 is made up of 14 amino acids. The CDR3 sequence: CASTPVGVAGELFF.

This CDR3 reads CSVPQDRQDTQYF. This chain connects TRBV29-1 to TRBJ2-3; TCRdb names TRBD1, which stays unverified in the absence of DNA. The V gene's germline CDR1 is SQVTM and CDR2 ANQGSEA. This CDR3 has 13 amino acids.

V usage is TRBV19 and J usage is TRBJ2-4; TCRdb returns TRBD2, unconfirmable since there is no DNA. The germline gives CDR1 LNHDA, CDR2 SQIVND (reference sequence). CDR3 length equals 15 residues. The CDR3 loop reads CASSRGGGPGNIQYF.

This chain links TRBV3-1 with TRBJ2-3; TCRdb lists TRBD2, though no DNA is available to test this call. The CDR3 length is 15 residues. From germline, CDR1 is LGHDT and CDR2 YNNKEL (reference sequence). The CDR3: CASSLLGSSTDTQYF.

V gene TRBV5-8 combines with J gene TRBJ2-1; as DNA is missing, the TRBD1 call by TCRdb cannot be tested. Germline V gene data show CDR1 as SGHTS and CDR2 as YDEGEE. CDR3 length: 16 residues. The CDR3 sequence: CASSSFRESSYNEQFF.